These 32 T cell receptor beta chains share one sample of origin, sequenced in a study of blood T cells in healthy people across ages. A second roughly 6 to 11 cycle PCR used barcoded and J-beta primers. TCRdb reprocessed the 5' RACE reads via MiXCR and lists one record per CDR3 protein. The sample has 600,000 or so distinct CDR3 sequences; more than 45% are singletons. Source material: blood. The origin of the receptors is an elderly man in good health.

Points on this clonotype: One end of the junction is discordant with germline, which a read error may explain. V is TRBV2 and J is TRBJ2-7; D may correspond to TRBD1 or TRBD2 (6 bases each). This CDR3 is built from 14 residues. Germline CDR1 reads SNHLY; CDR2 reads FYNNEI. The CDR3 loop is CTSSIDRLGGEQYF. The CDR3 region has the DNA TGTACCAGCAGTATCGACAGGCTGGGAGGTGAGCAGTACTTC.

CDR3 amino acids: CASSVVGSGLEQYF. In DNA, the CDR3 is TGTGCCAGCAGCGTAGTCGGCTCAGGGCTTGAGCAGTACTTC. The V gene is TRBV7-2, the J gene TRBJ2-7, with D tentatively TRBD1 (5 bases). The CDR3 has 14 residues. The ends were cut back, 5 bases at V and 7 bases at J, with 18 bases in the middle. Germline CDR1 reads SGHTA; CDR2 reads FQGNSA.

The chain has TRBV29-1 and TRBJ2-1, with D tentatively TRBD1 (5 bases). V dropped 2 bases and J dropped 4 bases, with 12 bases sitting between them. The CDR3 loop spans 14 amino acids. Germline-derived CDR1 and CDR2 are SQVTM and ANQGSEA. In nucleotides, the CDR3 is TGCAGCGTTGAATGGCCGAGACAGTACAATGAGCAGTTCTTC. Translation: CSVEWPRQYNEQFF.

This clonotype was seen a single time. CDR3 sequence reads: CSVGTGGGTDTQYF. The DNA of the CDR3 is TGCAGCGTTGGGACAGGAGGCGGCACAGATACGCAGTATTTT. This chain links TRBV29-1 with TRBJ2-3, with TRBD1 matching 7 bases. The CDR3 has 14 residues. J lost 1 base, V lost 4 bases, and 5 bases had no gene match. CDR1 and CDR2 from the germline V gene are SQVTM and ANQGSEA.

The chain is built from TRBV6-6 and TRBJ1-5, with a possible D match to TRBD1 (5 bases). Trimming shortened V by 4 bases and J by 0 bases, and 10 bases separated the two germline ends. The CDR3 is 15 amino acids. Germline assignment: CDR1 MNHNY and CDR2 SVGAGI (reference sequence). CDR3 DNA sequence: TGTGCCAGCAGTTTCCGGGACTATAGCAATCAGCCCCAGCATTTT. Its protein product is CASSFRDYSNQPQHF.

The chain carries TRBV5-1 and TRBJ2-1; maybe TRBD1 (5 bases). The germline CDR1 and CDR2 sequences are SGHRS and YFSETQ. This CDR3 is built from 17 residues. The germline V and J ends were trimmed by 0 bases and 5 bases, with 18 bases remaining between them. CDR3: CASSLGAATRTHNEQFF. CDR3 sequence (DNA): TGCGCCAGCAGCTTGGGCGCCGCGACAAGGACACACAATGAGCAGTTCTTC.

This clonotype was seen more than once but under ten times. V is TRBV5-1 and J is TRBJ2-1, with 8 bases lining up with TRBD2. The CDR3 is 15 amino acids. Trimming at V came to 1 base and at J to 7 bases, leaving 7 bases not matched to a gene. Germline V gene sequence: CDR1 SGHRS, CDR2 YFSETQ. CDR3 DNA: TGCGCCAGCAGCTTGCACGGGAGGGCCGAGAATGAGCAGTTCTTC. Protein product: CASSLHGRAENEQFF.

V and J are TRBV7-2 and TRBJ2-7; either TRBD1 or TRBD2 may fit D (6 bases each). The J call may be mistaken, given a closer DNA end match to TRBJ2-5. Germline lookup yields CDR1 SGHTA and CDR2 FQGNSA. The length of the CDR3 is 15 residues. CDR3 sequence reads: CASSFRGAGWETQYF. The DNA for the CDR3 is TGTGCCAGCAGCTTTAGGGGGGCCGGGTGGGAGACCCAGTACTTC.

The chain is built from TRBV29-1 and TRBJ2-7; 10 bases match TRBD1. CDR3 length equals 14 residues. The germline V gene encodes CDR1 SQVTM and CDR2 ANQGSEA. V dropped 5 bases and J dropped 3; count of bases not matched to a gene: 7. The CDR3 here is CSVSGTGVIYEQYF. DNA of the CDR3: TGCAGCGTTTCCGGGACAGGGGTCATCTACGAGCAGTACTTC.

The chain recombines TRBV6-6 with TRBJ2-1, with D unclear. CDR1 MNHNY and CDR2 SVGAGI come from the germline V gene (reference sequence). V lost 2 bases and J 4 bases, leaving 9 bases between the germline ends. The length of the CDR3 is 14 residues. The chain's CDR3 is CASSYGFEYNEQFF. CDR3 coding DNA: TGTGCCAGCAGTTACGGGTTTGAGTACAATGAGCAGTTCTTC.

The genes are TRBV7-3 and TRBJ2-1; no clear D gene. The CDR3 loop spans 13 amino acids. Germline CDR1 is SGHTA and CDR2 is FQGTGA. Trimming shortened V by 5 bases and J by 5 bases, and 10 bases separated the two germline ends. The CDR3: CASSPPANNEQFF. DNA of the CDR3: TGTGCCAGCAGCCCCCCCGCGAACAATGAGCAGTTCTTC.

This clonotype was seen just once. The V gene is TRBV6-5, the J gene TRBJ1-1; D unclear. The V end was cut by 2 bases, the J end by 0 bases, with 7 bases between. CDR3 length: 14 residues. Germline CDR1 reads MNHEY; CDR2 reads SVGAGI. The CDR3 reads CASSYKPLNTEAFF. The CDR3 coding sequence is TGTGCCAGCAGTTACAAGCCCTTGAACACTGAAGCTTTCTTT.

This clonotype has at least ten counts. The chain employs TRBV6-5 and TRBJ1-5; no clear D. Germline CDR1 and CDR2: MNHEY and SVGAGI. The V end was cut by 0 bases, the J end by 6 bases, with 6 bases between. The CDR3 is 13 amino acids. The CDR3 DNA sequence: TGTGCCAGCAGTTACTCGGGGTCTCAGCCCCAGCATTTT. Amino acid sequence: CASSYSGSQPQHF.

Remarks on this clonotype: The junction differs from germline at one of its ends, possibly a read error. V usage is TRBV6-2 or TRBV6-3 and J usage is TRBJ2-7; no firm D call. Germline CDR1 is MNHEY and CDR2 is SVGEGT. This CDR3 has 14 amino acids. CDR3 protein: CTSSPWTENYEQYF. CDR3 bases: TGTACCAGCAGTCCCTGGACGGAAAACTACGAGCAGTACTTC.

The chain couples TRBV7-8 to TRBJ2-5; 12 bases line up with TRBD2. Near its end, the DNA agrees better with TRBJ2-7, so the J call may be wrong. Germline V gene lookup returns CDR1 SGHVS and CDR2 FQNEAQ. This CDR3 has 17 amino acids. The CDR3 DNA reads TGTGCCAGCAGCTTACGTCGGGGACTAGCGGGTGACAACGAGCAGTACTTC. Translation: CASSLRRGLAGDNEQYF.

The chain combines TRBV21-1 with TRBJ1-5; TRBD1 is taken as the D call from the table, unchecked against the DNA. TRBV21-1 is described as a pseudogene. The CDR3 runs 15 residues. DNA of the CDR3: TGTGCCAGCAGCAATGGGCAGGGTTTTGGTCAGCCCCAGCATTTT. This sequence encodes CASSNGQGFGQPQHF.

This clonotype was picked up a small number of times. This chain links TRBV10-3 with TRBJ1-6; 8 nucleotides agree with TRBD1. The length of the CDR3 is 13 residues. CDR1 and CDR2 from the germline V gene are ENHRY and SYGVKD. With V trimmed by 10 bases and J by 11 bases, 10 bases remained unmatched. The CDR3 here is CATNSGQGAPLHF. The DNA of the CDR3 is TGTGCCACCAATAGCGGACAGGGCGCACCCCTCCACTTT.

This clonotype was seen only a few times. The rearrangement links TRBV11-1 to TRBJ1-1, with no clear D. The CDR3 runs 13 residues. CDR1 SGHAT and CDR2 FQDESV come from the germline V gene (reference sequence). V was trimmed by 2 bases and J by 7 bases, leaving 11 bases between them. Here the CDR3 DNA reads TGTGCCAGCAGCTTACTCTTGGGAAATGAAGCTTTCTTT. This translates into CASSLLLGNEAFF.

This clonotype has ten or more counts. The CDR3 loop is CASSVLTSEQYF. CDR3 bases: TGTGCCAGCAGCGTCCTTACCAGCGAGCAGTACTTC. The chain uses TRBV7-9 and TRBJ2-5; no reliable D call. The J call may not be correct, given that the DNA end is closer to TRBJ2-7. The CDR3 covers 12 residues. CDR1 is SEHNR, CDR2 FQNEAQ, per germline (reference sequence).

This clonotype was seen a single time. V is TRBV6-2 or TRBV6-3 and J is TRBJ1-5; 12 bases match TRBD1. This CDR3 has 20 amino acids. The V and J ends lost 6 bases and 2 bases, in that order; junction bases with no gene match: 17. Germline V CDR1 and CDR2: MNHEY, SVGEGT. CDR3 nucleotides: TGTGCCAGCAGGATGTCTTTCGGGACAGGGGGCAGGATTGGCAATCAGCCCCAGCATTTT. This sequence encodes CASRMSFGTGGRIGNQPQHF.

The rearrangement uses TRBV28 and TRBJ2-1; the match to TRBD1 covers 10 bases. V lost 5 bases and J lost 10; bases outside the gene matches: 11. In germline, CDR1 is MDHEN, CDR2 SYDVKM. This CDR3 has 15 residues. The CDR3 loop reads CASSQPGQGSYEQFF. The DNA for the CDR3 is TGTGCCAGCAGTCAACCGGGACAGGGGTCCTACGAGCAGTTCTTC.

The J gene is TRBJ1-2, the V gene TRBV20-1, with D possibly TRBD1 on 6 matching bases. Germline-derived CDR1 and CDR2 are DFQATT and SNEGSKA (reference sequence). This CDR3 is built from 15 residues. V was trimmed by 0 bases and J by 4 bases, leaving 15 bases between them. CDR3 sequence reads: CSARDPKGDFYGYTF. CDR3 nucleotide sequence: TGCAGTGCTAGAGACCCCAAGGGGGATTTCTATGGCTACACCTTC.

V and J are TRBV12-3 or TRBV12-4 and TRBJ1-3; 7 bases line up with TRBD1. The CDR3 spans 15 residues. With V trimmed by 4 bases and J by 2 bases, 5 bases remained unmatched. The CDR3 reads CASSSTGITGNTIYF. The CDR3 DNA is TGTGCCAGCAGTTCGACAGGGATTACTGGAAACACCATATATTTT.

CDR3 nucleotide sequence: TGTGCCAGCAGCTTAGTCGGGCCCCTCGAGACCGGTATAAGGAAGTACTTC. Translation: CASSLVGPLETGIRKYF. The gene calls are TRBV7-2 and TRBJ2-5, with no clear D. V shed 1 base and J shed 12 bases, with 27 bases lying between them. The CDR3 is 17 amino acids. Germline lookup yields CDR1 SGHTA and CDR2 FQGNSA. Full variable domain (remainder filled in from reference TRBV7-2 and TRBJ2-5): GAGVSQSPSNKVTEKGKDVELRCDPISGHTALYWYRQSLGQGLEFLIYFQGNSAPDKSGLPSDRFSAERTGGSVSTLTIQRTQQEDSAVYLCASSLVGPLETGIRKYFGPGTRLLVL.

The chain couples TRBV6-5 to TRBJ1-2; 7 nucleotides align to TRBD1. The V gene's germline CDR1 is MNHEY and CDR2 SVGAGI. The CDR3 has 19 amino acids. V lost 4 bases, J lost 0 bases, and 17 bases stayed unmatched. CDR3 coding DNA: TGTGCCAGCAGTTCCCTGGGACAGCCAAAGCCCGAAGCTAACTATGGCTACACCTTC. Protein product: CASSSLGQPKPEANYGYTF.

The chain couples TRBV20-1 to TRBJ1-5, with 7 nucleotides matching TRBD1. The ends lost 5 bases at V and 5 bases at J; junction bases unmatched: 6. The germline V gene encodes CDR1 DFQATT and CDR2 SNEGSKA (reference sequence). This CDR3 spans 13 amino acids. The CDR3 region has the DNA TGCAGTGCTTCGACAGGGAATCATCAGCCCCAGCATTTT. This encodes CSASTGNHQPQHF.

This clonotype has just a few counts. This sequence joins TRBV4-3 and TRBJ1-1; the match to TRBD1 covers 7 bases. Germline trimming cut 4 bases from V and 4 bases from J; bases unmatched to any gene: 3. From germline, CDR1 is LGHNA and CDR2 YSLEER. CDR3 size: 13 residues. The CDR3 loop is CASSPQGITEAFF. Written as DNA, the CDR3 is TGCGCCAGCAGCCCACAGGGGATCACTGAAGCTTTCTTT.

V is TRBV3-1 and J is TRBJ2-7; TRBD2 matches at 8 bases. Germline CDR1 LGHDT, CDR2 YNNKEL (reference sequence). The CDR3 spans 14 residues. With 0 bases clipped from V and 3 bases from J, the junction kept 1 base outside the gene matches. The CDR3 bases are TGTGCCAGCAGCCAAGACGGGGGGGGCTACGAGCAGTACTTC. It codes for CASSQDGGGYEQYF.

The V gene is TRBV21-1, the J gene TRBJ2-6. TRBV21-1 is noted as a pseudogene. The CDR3 extends over 17 amino acids. CDR3 DNA: TGTGCCAGCAGCAGGTTACAGTGGTACTCTGGGGCCAACGTCCTGACTTTC. It codes for CASSRLQWYSGANVLTF.

J is TRBJ2-3 and V is TRBV20-1; 8 bases are a match to TRBD1. V lost 3 bases, J lost 1 base, and 12 bases stayed unmatched. Germline V CDR1 and CDR2: DFQATT, SNEGSKA (reference sequence). The CDR3 has 17 amino acids. The CDR3 spells CSARGRPGTGRTDTQYF. CDR3 DNA: TGCAGTGCTAGGGGCCGGCCCGGGACAGGCCGCACAGATACGCAGTATTTT.

The V call is TRBV5-1, the J call TRBJ2-3; D could derive from TRBD1 or TRBD2 (5 bases each). The V end was cut by 0 bases, the J end by 1 base, with 18 bases between. Germline CDR1 SGHRS, CDR2 YFSETQ. The CDR3 runs 18 residues. In nucleotides, the CDR3 is TGCGCCAGCAGCTTGGTTGGGGGACCTTCACGGCGCACAGATACGCAGTATTTT. This encodes CASSLVGGPSRRTDTQYF.

The CDR3 region is CASSQSGGVGGYTF. CDR3 nucleotide sequence: TGCGCCAGCAGCCAATCGGGGGGCGTGGGTGGCTACACCTTC. The chain employs TRBV4-3 and TRBJ1-2; D might be TRBD1 (6 bases). The germline V gene has CDR1 LGHNA and CDR2 YSLEER. V lost 2 bases and J 7 bases, leaving 14 bases between the germline ends. This CDR3 contains 14 residues.